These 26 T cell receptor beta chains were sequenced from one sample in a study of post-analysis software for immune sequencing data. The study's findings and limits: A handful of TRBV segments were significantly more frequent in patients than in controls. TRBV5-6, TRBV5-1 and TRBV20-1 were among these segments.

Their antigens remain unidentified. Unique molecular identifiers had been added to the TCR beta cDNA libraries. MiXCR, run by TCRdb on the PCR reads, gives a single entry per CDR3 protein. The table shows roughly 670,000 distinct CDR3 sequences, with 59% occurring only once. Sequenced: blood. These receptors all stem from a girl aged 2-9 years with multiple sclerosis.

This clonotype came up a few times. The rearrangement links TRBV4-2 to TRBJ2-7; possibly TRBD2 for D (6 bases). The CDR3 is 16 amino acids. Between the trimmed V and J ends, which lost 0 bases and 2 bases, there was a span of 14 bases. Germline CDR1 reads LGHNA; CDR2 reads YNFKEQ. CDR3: CASSQDHASAAYEQYF. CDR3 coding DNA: TGTGCCAGCAGCCAAGATCACGCTAGCGCAGCCTACGAGCAGTACTTC.

CDR3 sequence: CASSLGPLGGQGEQFF. The DNA of the CDR3 is TGTGCCAGCAGCTTAGGGCCCTTAGGGGGGCAGGGTGAGCAGTTCTTC. The chain is built from TRBV11-3 and TRBJ2-1; D tentatively fits TRBD1 or TRBD2 (6 bases each). Trimming took off 1 base at V and 9 bases at J, with 19 bases between the two ends. Germline V lookup: CDR1 SGHNT, CDR2 YENEEA. The CDR3 sequence is 16 residues long.

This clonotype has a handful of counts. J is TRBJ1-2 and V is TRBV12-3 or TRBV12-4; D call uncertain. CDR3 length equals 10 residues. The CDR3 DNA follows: TGTGCGTCCTACGGGAATGGCTACACCTTC. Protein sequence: CASYGNGYTF.

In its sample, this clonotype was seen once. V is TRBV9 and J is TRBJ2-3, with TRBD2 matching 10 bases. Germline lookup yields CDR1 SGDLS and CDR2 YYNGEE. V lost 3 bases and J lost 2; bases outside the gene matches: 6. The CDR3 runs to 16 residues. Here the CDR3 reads CASSGWTSGSTDTQYF. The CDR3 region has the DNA TGTGCCAGCAGCGGATGGACTAGCGGATCCACAGATACGCAGTATTTT. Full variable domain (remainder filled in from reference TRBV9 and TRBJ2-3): DSGVTQTPKHLITATGQRVTLRCSPRSGDLSVYWYQQSLDQGLQFLIQYYNGEERAKGNILERFSAQQFPDLHSELNLSSLELGDSALYFCASSGWTSGSTDTQYFGPGTRLTVL.

The CDR3 loop reads CASSRPSRTGGGEQYF. CDR3 coding DNA: TGTGCCAGCAGTCGACCATCCCGGACAGGGGGCGGAGAGCAGTACTTC. V is TRBV6-2 or TRBV6-3 and J is TRBJ2-4, with 11 bases lining up with TRBD1. Germline V gene data show CDR1 as MNHEY and CDR2 as SVGEGT. V lost 5 bases to trimming and J lost 13 bases; unmatched junction nucleotides: 16. The CDR3 sequence is 16 residues long.

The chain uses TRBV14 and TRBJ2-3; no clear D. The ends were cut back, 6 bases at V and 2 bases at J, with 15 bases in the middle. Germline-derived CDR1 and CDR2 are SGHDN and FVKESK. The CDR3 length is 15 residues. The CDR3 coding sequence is TGTGCCAGCAGTTACAGCCTCCTACACACAGATACGCAGTATTTT. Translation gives CASSYSLLHTDTQYF. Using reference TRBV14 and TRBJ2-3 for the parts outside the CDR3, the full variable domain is EAGVTQFPSHSVIEKGQTVTLRCDPISGHDNLYWYRRVMGKEIKFLLHFVKESKQDESGMPNNRFLAERTGGTYSTLKVQPAELEDSGVYFCASSYSLLHTDTQYFGPGTRLTVL.

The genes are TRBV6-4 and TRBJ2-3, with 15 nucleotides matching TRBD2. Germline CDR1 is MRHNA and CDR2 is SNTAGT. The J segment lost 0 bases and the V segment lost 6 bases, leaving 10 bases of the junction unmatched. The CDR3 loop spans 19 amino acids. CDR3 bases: TGTGCCAGCAGACCCCTCGGGACTAGCGGGGGGCCTAGCACAGATACGCAGTATTTT. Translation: CASRPLGTSGGPSTDTQYF.

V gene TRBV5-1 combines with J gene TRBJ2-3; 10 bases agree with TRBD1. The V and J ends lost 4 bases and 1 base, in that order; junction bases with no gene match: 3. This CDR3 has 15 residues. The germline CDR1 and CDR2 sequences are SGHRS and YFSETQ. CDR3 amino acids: CASSGGTGGTDTQYF. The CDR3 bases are TGCGCCAGCAGCGGAGGGACAGGGGGCACAGATACGCAGTATTTT.

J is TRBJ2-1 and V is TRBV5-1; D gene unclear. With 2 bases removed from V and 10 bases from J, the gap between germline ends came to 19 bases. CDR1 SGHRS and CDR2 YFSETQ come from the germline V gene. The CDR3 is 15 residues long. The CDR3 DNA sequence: TGCGCCAGCAGCTTAGACGGGCCCTCCGTGGGGGAGCAGTTCTTC. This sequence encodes CASSLDGPSVGEQFF.

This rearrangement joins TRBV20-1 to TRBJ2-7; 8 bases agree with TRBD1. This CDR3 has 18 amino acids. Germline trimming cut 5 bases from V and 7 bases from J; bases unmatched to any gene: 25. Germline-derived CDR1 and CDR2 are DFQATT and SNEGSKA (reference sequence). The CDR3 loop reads CSAPLVRGTGPNRGEQYF. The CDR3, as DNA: TGCAGTGCTCCTCTCGTCCGGGGGACAGGTCCCAACCGGGGTGAGCAGTACTTC.

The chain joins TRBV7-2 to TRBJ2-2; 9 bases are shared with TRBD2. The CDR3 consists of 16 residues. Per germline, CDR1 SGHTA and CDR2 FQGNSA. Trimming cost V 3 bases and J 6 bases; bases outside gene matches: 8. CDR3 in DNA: TGTGCCAGCAGCTTCGGGCGGGGGGGCAACGCCGGGGAGCTGTTTTTT. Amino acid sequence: CASSFGRGGNAGELFF.

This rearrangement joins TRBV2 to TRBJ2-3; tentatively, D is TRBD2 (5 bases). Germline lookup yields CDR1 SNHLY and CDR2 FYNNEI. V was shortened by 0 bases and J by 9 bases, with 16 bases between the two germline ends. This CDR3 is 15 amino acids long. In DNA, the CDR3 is TGTGCCAGCAGTGAAGCGCTAGCAGGCCCGACGACGCAGTATTTT. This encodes CASSEALAGPTTQYF.

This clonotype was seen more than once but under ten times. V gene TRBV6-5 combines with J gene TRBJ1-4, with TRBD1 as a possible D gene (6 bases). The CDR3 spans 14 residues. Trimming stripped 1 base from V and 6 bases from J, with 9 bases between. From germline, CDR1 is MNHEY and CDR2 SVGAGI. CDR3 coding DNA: TGTGCCAGCAGTTACTTGGGGGCTGATGAAAAACTGTTTTTT. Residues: CASSYLGADEKLFF.

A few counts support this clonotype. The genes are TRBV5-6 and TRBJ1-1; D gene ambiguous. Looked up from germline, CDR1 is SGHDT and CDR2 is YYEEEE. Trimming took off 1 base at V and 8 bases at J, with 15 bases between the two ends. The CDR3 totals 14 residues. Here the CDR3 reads CASSLMGLVLEAFF. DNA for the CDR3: TGTGCCAGCAGCTTGATGGGCCTCGTCCTCGAAGCTTTCTTT.

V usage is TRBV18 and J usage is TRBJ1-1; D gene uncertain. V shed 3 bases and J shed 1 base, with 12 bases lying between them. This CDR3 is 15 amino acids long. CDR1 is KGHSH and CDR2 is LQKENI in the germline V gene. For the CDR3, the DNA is TGTGCCAGCTCACCGGTTGGAGCTTCGAACACTGAAGCTTTCTTT. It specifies CASSPVGASNTEAFF. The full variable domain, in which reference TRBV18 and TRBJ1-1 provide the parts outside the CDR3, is NAGVMQNPRHLVRRRGQEARLRCSPMKGHSHVYWYRQLPEEGLKFMVYLQKENIIDESGMPKERFSAEFPKEGPSILRIQQVVRGDSAAYFCASSPVGASNTEAFFGQGTRLTVV.

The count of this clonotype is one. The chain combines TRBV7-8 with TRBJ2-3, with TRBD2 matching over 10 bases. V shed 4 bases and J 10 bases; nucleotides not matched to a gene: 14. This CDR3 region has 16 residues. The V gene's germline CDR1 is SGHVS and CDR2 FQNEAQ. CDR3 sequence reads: CASSSPAASGGGAQYF. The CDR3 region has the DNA TGTGCCAGCAGCTCCCCTGCGGCGAGCGGGGGGGGCGCGCAGTATTTT. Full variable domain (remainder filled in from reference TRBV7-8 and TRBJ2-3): GAGVSQSPRYKVAKRGQDVALRCDPISGHVSLFWYQQALGQGPEFLTYFQNEAQLDKSGLPSDRFFAERPEGSVSTLKIQRTQQEDSAVYLCASSSPAASGGGAQYFGPGTRLTVL.

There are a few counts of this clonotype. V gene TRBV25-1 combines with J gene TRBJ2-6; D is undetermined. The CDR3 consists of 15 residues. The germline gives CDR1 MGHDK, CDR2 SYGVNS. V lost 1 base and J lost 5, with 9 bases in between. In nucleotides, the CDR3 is TGTGCCAGCAGTGAATCCAGGTCGCGGGCCAACGTCCTGACTTTC. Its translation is CASSESRSRANVLTF.

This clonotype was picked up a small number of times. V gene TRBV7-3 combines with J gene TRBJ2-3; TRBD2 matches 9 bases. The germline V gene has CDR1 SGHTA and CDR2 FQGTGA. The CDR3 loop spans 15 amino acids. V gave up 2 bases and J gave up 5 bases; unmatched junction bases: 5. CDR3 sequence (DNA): TGTGCCAGCAGCTTAGTAGCGGGAGAGGGAGATACGCAGTATTTT. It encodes CASSLVAGEGDTQYF.

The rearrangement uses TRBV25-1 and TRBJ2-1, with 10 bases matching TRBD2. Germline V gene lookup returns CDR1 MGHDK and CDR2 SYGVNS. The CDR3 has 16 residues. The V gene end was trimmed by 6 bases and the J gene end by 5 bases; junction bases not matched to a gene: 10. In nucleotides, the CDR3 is TGTGCCAGCAGAAACCTCGGACTAGCGGAGAACAATGAGCAGTTCTTC. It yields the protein CASRNLGLAENNEQFF.

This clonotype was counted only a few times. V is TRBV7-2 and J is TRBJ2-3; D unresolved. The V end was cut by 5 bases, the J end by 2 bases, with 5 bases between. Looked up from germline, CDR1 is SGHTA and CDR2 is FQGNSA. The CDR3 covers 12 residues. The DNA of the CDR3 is TGTGCCAGCAGCACCGCCACAGATACGCAGTATTTT. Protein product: CASSTATDTQYF.

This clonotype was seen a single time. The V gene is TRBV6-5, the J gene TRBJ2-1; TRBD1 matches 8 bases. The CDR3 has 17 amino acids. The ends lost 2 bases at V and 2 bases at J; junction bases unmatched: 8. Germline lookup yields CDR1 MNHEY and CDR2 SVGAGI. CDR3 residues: CASSYLVGTGAYNEQFF. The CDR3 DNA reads TGTGCCAGCAGTTACCTGGTCGGGACAGGAGCCTACAATGAGCAGTTCTTC.

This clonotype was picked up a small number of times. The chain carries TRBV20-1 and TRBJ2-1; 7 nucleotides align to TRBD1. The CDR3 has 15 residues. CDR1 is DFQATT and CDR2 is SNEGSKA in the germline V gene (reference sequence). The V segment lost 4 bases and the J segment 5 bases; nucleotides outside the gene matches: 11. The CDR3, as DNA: TGCAGTGCTACCAAACCGGGACAGTACCACAATGAGCAGTTCTTC. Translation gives CSATKPGQYHNEQFF.

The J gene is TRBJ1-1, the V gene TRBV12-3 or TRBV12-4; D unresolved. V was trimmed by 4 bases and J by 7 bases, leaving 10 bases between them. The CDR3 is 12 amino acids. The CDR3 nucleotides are TGTGCCAGCAGTTCCAGAAAGAGTGAAGCTTTCTTT. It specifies CASSSRKSEAFF.

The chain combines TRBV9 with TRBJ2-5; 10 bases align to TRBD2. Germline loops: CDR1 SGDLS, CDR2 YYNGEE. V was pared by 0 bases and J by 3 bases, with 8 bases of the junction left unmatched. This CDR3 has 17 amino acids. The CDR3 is CASSVGGSGRVEETQYF. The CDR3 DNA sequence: TGTGCCAGCAGCGTAGGAGGGAGCGGGAGGGTTGAAGAGACCCAGTACTTC.

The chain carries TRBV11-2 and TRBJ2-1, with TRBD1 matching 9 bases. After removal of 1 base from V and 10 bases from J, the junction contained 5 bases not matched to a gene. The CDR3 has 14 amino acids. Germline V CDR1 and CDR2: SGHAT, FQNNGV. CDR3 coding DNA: TGTGCCAGCAGCTTAGGGACAGGGGCTTGGGAGCAGTTCTTC. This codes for CASSLGTGAWEQFF.

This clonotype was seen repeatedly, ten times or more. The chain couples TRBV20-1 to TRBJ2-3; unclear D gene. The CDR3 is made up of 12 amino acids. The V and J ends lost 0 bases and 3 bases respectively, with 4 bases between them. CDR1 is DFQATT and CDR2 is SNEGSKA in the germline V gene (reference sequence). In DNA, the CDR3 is TGCAGTGCTAGAGAAGTGACAGATACGCAGTATTTT. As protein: CSAREVTDTQYF.